This T cell receptor (beta chain) is from a study of T cells in Graves' hyperthyroidism and ophthalmopathy. Points from the study as a whole: Researchers report that a 13 V-J model separated ophthalmopathy from stable hyperthyroidism.

Sample collection date corresponds to first hyperthyroidism diagnosis, prior to any ophthalmopathy symptoms. V trimming: 3 bases; J trimming: 4 bases; junction bases outside the gene matches: 5. The CDR3 has 15 amino acids. About this clonotype: Its antigen is not known.

The investigators amplified TCR beta CDR3 regions from RNA transcripts. An initial round of RT-PCR targeting the TCR CDR3 relied on the HTBI primer set. TCRdb re-analysed the multiplex PCR reads in MiXCR, keeping a single row per CDR3 protein. The data contain approximately 400,000 distinct CDR3 sequences, 15% to 19% of them singletons. Sequencing was performed on blood. This clonotype was obtained from a woman between 18 and 29 years old with Graves' hyperthyroidism that later progressed to Graves' ophthalmopathy. The chain has TRBV12-3 or TRBV12-4 and TRBJ2-1; 8 nucleotides line up with TRBD1. CDR3 region: CASSFGRGPYNEQFF. For the CDR3, the DNA is TGTGCCAGCAGTTTCGGCAGGGGGCCGTACAATGAGCAGTTCTTC.